The source of this T cell receptor beta chain is a study of CD8 T cells in ankylosing spondylitis. Trimming took off 4 bases at V and 8 bases at J, with 16 bases between the two ends. The CDR3 extends over 14 amino acids. The V gene's germline CDR1 is SGHRS and CDR2 YFSETQ. In making TCR beta libraries, quantitative 5'-RACE with molecular barcodes was used. In TCRdb, the 5' RACE reads were re-called with MiXCR into one record per CDR3 protein. The table includes 250,000 or so distinct CDR3 sequences, roughly 10% detected once. Study-wide results and limits: Disease-linked clones reportedly showed significant enrichment in matched ankylosing spondylitis synovial fluid. The study identified a TCR beta motif of about eight highly homologous variants that appeared characteristic of ankylosing spondylitis blood.

In the case of this clonotype: Its target is unknown.

The chain carries TRBV5-1 and TRBJ2-1, with D perhaps being TRBD1 or TRBD2 (5 bases each). What was sequenced was blood, either unsorted or a sorted T cell fraction (not recorded which). This TCR came from a male donor with ankylosing spondylitis or in good health (not recorded which). CDR3 in amino acids: CASSARTLRDEQFF. Written as DNA, the CDR3 is TGCGCCAGCAGCGCCCGGACATTGAGGGATGAGCAGTTCTTC.